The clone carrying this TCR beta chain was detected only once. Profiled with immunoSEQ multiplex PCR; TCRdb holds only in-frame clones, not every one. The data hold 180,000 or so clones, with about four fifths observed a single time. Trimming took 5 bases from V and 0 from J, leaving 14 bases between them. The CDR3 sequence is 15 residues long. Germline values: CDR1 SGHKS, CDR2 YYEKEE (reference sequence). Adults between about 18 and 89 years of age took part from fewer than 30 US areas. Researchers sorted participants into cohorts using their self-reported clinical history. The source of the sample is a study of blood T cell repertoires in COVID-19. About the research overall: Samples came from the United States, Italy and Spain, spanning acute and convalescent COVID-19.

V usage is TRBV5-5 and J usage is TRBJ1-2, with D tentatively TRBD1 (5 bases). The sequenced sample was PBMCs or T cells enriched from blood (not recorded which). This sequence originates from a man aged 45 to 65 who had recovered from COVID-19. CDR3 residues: CASRVEGISNYGYTF. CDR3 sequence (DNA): TGTGCCAGCAGGGTGGAGGGGATCTCTAACTATGGCTACACCTTC. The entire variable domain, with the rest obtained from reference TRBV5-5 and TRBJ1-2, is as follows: DAGVTQSPTHLIKTRGQQVTLRCSPISGHKSVSWYQQVLGQGPQFIFQYYEKEERGRGNFPDRFSARQFPNYSSELNVNALLLGDSALYLCASRVEGISNYGYTFGSGTRLTVV.